This record looks at one TCR beta chain sequence and its context. Its matching antigen is unknown. Method: immunoSEQ multiplex PCR; TCRdb's copy keeps in-frame clones and lacks some. The sample includes some 13,000 clones, around two thirds of them seen just once. This sample stems from a study of neoadjuvant nivolumab and ipilimumab in lung cancer. Whole-study context: Nivolumab 3 mg/kg was given days 1, 15 and 29, plus ipilimumab 1 mg/kg day 1 in combination. Broader study findings: From pretherapy to surgery, tumor richness and clonality rose with dual therapy.

The V and J ends lost 0 bases and 0 bases respectively, with 7 bases between them. This CDR3 is built from 16 residues. The germline CDR1 and CDR2 sequences are SGHRS and YFSETQ. The source was peripheral blood, collected after neoadjuvant nivolumab, alone or with ipilimumab, at or shortly before surgery. The chain has TRBV5-1 and TRBJ2-6, with a possible D match to TRBD2 (5 bases). The sequence was collected from an adult with non-small cell lung cancer. CDR3 sequence (DNA): TGCGCCAGCAGCTTGGAAGCGGTCTCTGGGGCCAACGTCCTGACTTTC. As protein: CASSLEAVSGANVLTF.